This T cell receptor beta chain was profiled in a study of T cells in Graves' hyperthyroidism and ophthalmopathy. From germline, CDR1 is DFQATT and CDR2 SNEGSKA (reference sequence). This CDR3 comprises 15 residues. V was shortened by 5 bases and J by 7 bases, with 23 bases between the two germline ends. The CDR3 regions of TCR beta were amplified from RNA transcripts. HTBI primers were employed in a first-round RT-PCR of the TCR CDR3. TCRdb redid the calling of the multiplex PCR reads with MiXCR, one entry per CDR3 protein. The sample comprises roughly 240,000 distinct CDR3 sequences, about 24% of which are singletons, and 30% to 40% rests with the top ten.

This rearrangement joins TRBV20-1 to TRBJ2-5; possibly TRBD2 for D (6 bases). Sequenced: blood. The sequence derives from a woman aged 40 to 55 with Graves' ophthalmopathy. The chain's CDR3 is CSAPPETRVGGTQYF. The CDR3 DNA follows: TGCAGTGCTCCCCCCGAGACTAGAGTCGGAGGGACCCAGTACTTC.